This paragraph reports one T cell receptor (beta chain). This sample was included in a study of blood T cell repertoires in COVID-19. Across the whole study: Acute and convalescent COVID-19 samples came from the United States, Italy and Spain. T cells, B-cell-depleted T cells, or PBMCs supplied cDNA or gDNA.

In the original analysis: Amplified reference gene primers provided the basis for estimating nucleated cell counts. Data came from immunoSEQ multiplex PCR; TCRdb stores just in-frame clones and leaves some out. The D gene and trimming were derived from the DNA, and the V and J assignments and clone size from that table. The sample holds around 95,000 clones, about 82% seen once. The TCR originated in a man aged 50-59 years with active or convalescent COVID-19. Sequenced: peripheral blood.

This CDR3 reads CASSFQGGDNEQFF. CDR3 DNA: TGTGCCAGCAGCTTTCAAGGAGGGGACAATGAGCAGTTCTTC. The chain couples TRBV11-2 to TRBJ2-1, with D possibly matching TRBD2 (6 bases). The CDR3 has 14 residues. Per germline, CDR1 SGHAT and CDR2 FQNNGV. The ends were cut back, 3 bases at V and 5 bases at J, with 11 bases in the middle.